The clone carrying this TCR beta chain was counted a few times. These data belong to a study of blood T cell repertoires in COVID-19. Germline V lookup: CDR1 SGHRS, CDR2 YFSETQ. V was trimmed by 1 base and J by 0 bases, leaving 34 bases between them. This CDR3 is built from 23 residues. Using immunoSEQ multiplex PCR, the repertoire was profiled, and TCRdb retains in-frame clones only, with some absent. The sample holds around 260,000 clones, more than 75% seen once. This TCR was sampled from a man in his forties who had recovered from COVID-19. The chain carries TRBV5-1 and TRBJ1-1; possible D gene TRBD1, 6 bases. Input material: peripheral blood. The CDR3 sequence is CASSLRPPRGSVSTTGVNTEAFF. Here the CDR3 DNA reads TGCGCCAGCAGCTTGAGGCCCCCTAGGGGGAGCGTGTCTACGACTGGCGTGAACACTGAAGCTTTCTTT.